The clone carrying this TCR beta chain showed up just once. Its target is unknown. This CDR3 has 15 amino acids. CDR1 and CDR2 from the germline V gene are SGHVS and FNYEAQ. Losses at the gene ends were 3 bases for V and 7 bases for J; bases not matched to a gene: 11. This specimen comes from a study of T cells after yellow fever vaccination. Study-wide results and caveats: Re-detected after boosting: most primary clones, 96% of CD4 and around 86% of CD8.

The study made its TCR cDNA through 5'RACE template switching. That step introduced a universal primer site along with UMIs. TCRdb analysed the 5' RACE reads with MiXCR anew, one entry per CDR3 protein. The data hold more than 450,000 distinct CDR3 sequences, with 21% observed a single time. This clonotype was sampled from a young man who received the YFV17D yellow fever vaccine. The chain carries TRBV7-6 and TRBJ2-5; TRBD2 matches at 7 bases. Sequencing was performed on PBMCs, taken less than 25 days after the first yellow fever vaccination. The CDR3 region is CASSLPTSILGTQYF. The CDR3 region has the DNA TGTGCCAGCAGCTTGCCGACTAGCATCCTTGGGACCCAGTACTTC.